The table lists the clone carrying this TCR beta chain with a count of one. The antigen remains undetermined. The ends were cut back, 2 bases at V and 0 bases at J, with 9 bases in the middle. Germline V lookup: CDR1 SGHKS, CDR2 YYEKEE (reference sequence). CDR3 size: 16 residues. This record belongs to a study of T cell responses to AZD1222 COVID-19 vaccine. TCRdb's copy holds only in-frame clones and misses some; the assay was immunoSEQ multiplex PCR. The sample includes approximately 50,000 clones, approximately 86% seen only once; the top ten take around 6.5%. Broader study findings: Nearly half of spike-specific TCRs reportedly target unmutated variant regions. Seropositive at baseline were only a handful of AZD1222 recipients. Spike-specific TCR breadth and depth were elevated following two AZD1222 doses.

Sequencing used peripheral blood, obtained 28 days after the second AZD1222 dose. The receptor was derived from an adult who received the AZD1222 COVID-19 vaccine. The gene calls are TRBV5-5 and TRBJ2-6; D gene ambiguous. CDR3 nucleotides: TGTGCCAGCAGCTTATATGTTATCTCTGGGGCCAACGTCCTGACTTTC. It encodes CASSLYVISGANVLTF.